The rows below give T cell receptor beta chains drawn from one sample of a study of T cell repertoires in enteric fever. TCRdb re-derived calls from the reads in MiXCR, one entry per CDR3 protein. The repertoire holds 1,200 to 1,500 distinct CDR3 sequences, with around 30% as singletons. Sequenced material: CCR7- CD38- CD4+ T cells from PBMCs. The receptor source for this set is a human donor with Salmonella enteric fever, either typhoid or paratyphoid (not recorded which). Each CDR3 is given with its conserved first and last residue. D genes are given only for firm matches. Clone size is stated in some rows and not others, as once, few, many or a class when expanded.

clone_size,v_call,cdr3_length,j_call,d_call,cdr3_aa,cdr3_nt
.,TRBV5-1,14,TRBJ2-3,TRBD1,CASSPGQGRDTQYF,TGCGCCAGCAGCCCCGGACAGGGGAGGGATACGCAGTATTTT
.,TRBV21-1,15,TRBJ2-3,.,CASGLGPIGGDTQYF,TGTGCCAGCGGACTCGGCCCGATCGGAGGGGATACGCAGTATTTT
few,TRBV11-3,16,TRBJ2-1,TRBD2,CASSLGSGGPYNEQFF,TGTGCCAGCAGCTTAGGGTCGGGAGGACCCTACAATGAGCAGTTCTTC
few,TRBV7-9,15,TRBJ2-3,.,CASSLGGGASDTQYF,TGTGCCAGCAGCTTAGGTGGGGGAGCTAGCGATACGCAGTATTTT
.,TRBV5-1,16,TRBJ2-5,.,CASSPFRGANVETQYF,TGCGCCAGCAGCCCGTTTCGAGGGGCGAACGTTGAGACCCAGTACTTC
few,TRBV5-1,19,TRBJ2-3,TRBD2,CASSSETSGRARSADTQYF,TGCGCCAGCAGCTCTGAGACTAGCGGGAGAGCAAGGTCGGCCGATACGCAGTATTTT
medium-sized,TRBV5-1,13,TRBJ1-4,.,CASSLVAGKKLFF,TGCGCCAGCAGCTTGGTCGCAGGCAAGAAACTGTTTTTT
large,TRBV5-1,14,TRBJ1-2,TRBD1,CASSSGTANYGYTF,TGCGCCAGCAGCTCCGGGACAGCTAACTATGGCTACACCTTC
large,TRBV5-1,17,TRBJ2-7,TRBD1,CASSSLPGTGGSYEQYF,TGCGCCAGCAGCTCCCTACCCGGGACAGGGGGCTCCTACGAGCAGTACTTC
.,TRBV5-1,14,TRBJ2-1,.,CASSLDRTYNEQFF,TGCGCCAGCAGCCTCGACCGGACCTACAATGAGCAGTTCTTC
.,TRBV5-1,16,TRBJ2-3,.,CASSSRVTSSTDTQYF,TGCGCCAGCAGCAGTCGAGTGACCTCTAGCACAGATACGCAGTATTTT
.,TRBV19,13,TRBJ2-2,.,CATAGANTGELFF,TGTGCCACAGCAGGGGCGAACACCGGGGAGCTGTTTTTT
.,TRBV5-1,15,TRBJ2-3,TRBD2,CASSSSGGSTDTQYF,TGCGCCAGCAGCTCTAGCGGGGGGAGCACAGATACGCAGTATTTT
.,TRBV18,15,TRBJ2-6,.,CARRPRFSGANVLTF,TGTGCCAGACGCCCCCGGTTCTCTGGGGCCAACGTCCTGACTTTC
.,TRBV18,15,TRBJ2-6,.,CASRPRFSGANVLTF,TGTGCCAGCCGCCCCCGGTTCTCTGGGGCCAACGTCCTGACTTTC
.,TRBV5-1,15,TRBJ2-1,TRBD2,CASSPGTSGNNEQFF,TGCGCCAGCAGCCCTGGGACTAGCGGGAACAATGAGCAGTTCTTC
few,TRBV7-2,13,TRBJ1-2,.,CASSSNRIYGYTF,TGTGCCAGCAGTTCGAACAGGATTTATGGCTACACCTTC
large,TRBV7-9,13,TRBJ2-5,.,CASSARSGETQYF,TGTGCCAGCAGCGCGCGTTCTGGCGAGACCCAGTACTTC
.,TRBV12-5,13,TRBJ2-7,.,CASGLGRIYEQYF,TGTGCTAGTGGTTTGGGGAGGATCTACGAGCAGTACTTC
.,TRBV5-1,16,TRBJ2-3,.,CASSPRGRGHQDTQYF,TGCGCCAGCAGCCCCAGGGGGAGGGGGCATCAAGATACGCAGTATTTT
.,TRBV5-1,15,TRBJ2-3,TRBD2,CASSGSGRSTDTQYF,TGCGCCAGCAGCGGTAGCGGGAGGAGCACAGATACGCAGTATTTT
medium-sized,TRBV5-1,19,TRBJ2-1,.,CASSLGIGIRESSYNEQFF,TGCGCCAGCAGCTTGGGCATCGGGATCAGGGAGAGCTCCTACAATGAGCAGTTCTTC
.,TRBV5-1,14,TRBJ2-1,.,CASSLGAFNDEQFF,TGCGCCAGCAGCTTGGGGGCCTTTAACGATGAGCAGTTCTTC
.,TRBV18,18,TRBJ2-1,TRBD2,CASSPPLASGRGGNEQFF,TGTGCCAGCTCACCACCCCTGGCTAGCGGGAGAGGGGGCAATGAGCAGTTCTTC
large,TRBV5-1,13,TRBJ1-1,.,CASSTTTNTEAFF,TGCGCCAGCAGCACCACAACGAACACTGAAGCTTTCTTT
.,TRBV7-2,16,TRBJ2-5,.,CASSLVRWGQGETQYF,TGTGCCAGCAGCTTAGTACGCTGGGGGCAGGGAGAGACCCAGTACTTC
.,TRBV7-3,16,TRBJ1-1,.,CASSLMGTGGNTEAFF,TGTGCCAGCAGCTTAATGGGGACCGGAGGGAACACTGAAGCTTTCTTT
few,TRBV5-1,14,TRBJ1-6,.,CASSFEEGGSPLHF,TGCGCCAGCAGCTTCGAAGAAGGGGGATCACCCCTCCACTTT
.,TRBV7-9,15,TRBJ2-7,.,CASSLDLDKTYEQYF,TGTGCCAGCAGCTTAGATCTCGACAAAACCTACGAGCAGTACTTC
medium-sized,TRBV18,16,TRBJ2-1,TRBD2,CASSPPRAGGWSEQFF,TGTGCCAGCTCACCACCGCGAGCGGGAGGTTGGAGTGAGCAGTTCTTC
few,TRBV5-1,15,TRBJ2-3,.,CASSPTDGSTDTQYF,TGCGCCAGCAGCCCGACGGACGGGAGCACAGATACGCAGTATTTT
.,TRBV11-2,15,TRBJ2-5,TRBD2,CASSVSGTTSKTQYF,TGTGCCAGCAGCGTATCGGGGACTACATCAAAGACCCAGTACTTC
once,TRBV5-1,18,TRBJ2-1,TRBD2,CASSLTKGTSGTYNEQFF,TGCGCCAGCAGCCTGACGAAAGGGACTAGCGGGACCTACAATGAGCAGTTCTTC
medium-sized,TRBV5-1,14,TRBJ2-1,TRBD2,CASSLVAGAGEQFF,TGCGCCAGCAGCTTGGTGGCGGGAGCTGGCGAGCAGTTCTTC
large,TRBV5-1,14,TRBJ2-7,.,CASSSGTISYEQYF,TGCGCCAGCAGTTCCGGGACGATCTCCTACGAGCAGTACTTC
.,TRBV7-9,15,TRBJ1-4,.,CASSTIRGRGEKLFF,TGTGCCAGCAGCACGATCCGGGGCCGAGGTGAAAAACTGTTTTTT
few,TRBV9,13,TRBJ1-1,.,CASSVAWDTEAFF,TGTGCCAGCAGCGTAGCTTGGGACACTGAAGCTTTCTTT
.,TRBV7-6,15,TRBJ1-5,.,CASSLQTGLNQPQHF,TGTGCCAGCAGCCTACAAACAGGGTTGAATCAGCCCCAGCATTTT
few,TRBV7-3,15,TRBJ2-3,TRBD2,CASSASSGRTDTQYF,TGTGCCAGCAGCGCTTCTAGCGGAAGGACAGATACGCAGTATTTT
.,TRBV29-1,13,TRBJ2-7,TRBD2,CSVGLAGFYEQYF,TGCAGCGTTGGACTAGCGGGATTCTACGAGCAGTACTTC
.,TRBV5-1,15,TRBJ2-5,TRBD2,CASSLADVFAGVQYF,TGCGCCAGCAGCTTGGCCGATGTCTTCGCGGGAGTACAGTACTTC
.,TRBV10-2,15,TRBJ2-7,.,CASSAGGTSSYEQYF,TGCGCCAGCAGTGCGGGCGGAACAAGCTCCTACGAGCAGTACTTC
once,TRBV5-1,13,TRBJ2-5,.,CASSLAPTETQYF,TGCGCCAGCAGCCTGGCCCCGACGGAGACCCAGTACTTC
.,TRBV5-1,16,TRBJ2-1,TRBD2,CASCTGTSGFYNEQFF,TGCGCCAGCTGCACCGGGACTAGCGGATTCTACAATGAGCAGTTCTTC